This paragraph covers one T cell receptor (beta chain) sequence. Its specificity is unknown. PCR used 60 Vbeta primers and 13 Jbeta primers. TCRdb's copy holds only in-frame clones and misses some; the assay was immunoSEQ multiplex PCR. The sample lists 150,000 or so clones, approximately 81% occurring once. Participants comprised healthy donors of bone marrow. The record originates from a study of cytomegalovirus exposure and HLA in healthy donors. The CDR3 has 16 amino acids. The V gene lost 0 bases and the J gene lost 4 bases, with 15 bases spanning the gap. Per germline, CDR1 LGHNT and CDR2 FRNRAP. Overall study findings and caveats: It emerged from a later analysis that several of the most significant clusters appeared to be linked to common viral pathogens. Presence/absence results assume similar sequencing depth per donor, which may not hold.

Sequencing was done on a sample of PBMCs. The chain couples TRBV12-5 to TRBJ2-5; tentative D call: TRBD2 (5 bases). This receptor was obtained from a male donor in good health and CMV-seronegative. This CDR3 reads CASGLVTSAGGETQYF. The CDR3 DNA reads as TGTGCTAGTGGTTTGGTCACCTCGGCAGGAGGAGAGACCCAGTACTTC.